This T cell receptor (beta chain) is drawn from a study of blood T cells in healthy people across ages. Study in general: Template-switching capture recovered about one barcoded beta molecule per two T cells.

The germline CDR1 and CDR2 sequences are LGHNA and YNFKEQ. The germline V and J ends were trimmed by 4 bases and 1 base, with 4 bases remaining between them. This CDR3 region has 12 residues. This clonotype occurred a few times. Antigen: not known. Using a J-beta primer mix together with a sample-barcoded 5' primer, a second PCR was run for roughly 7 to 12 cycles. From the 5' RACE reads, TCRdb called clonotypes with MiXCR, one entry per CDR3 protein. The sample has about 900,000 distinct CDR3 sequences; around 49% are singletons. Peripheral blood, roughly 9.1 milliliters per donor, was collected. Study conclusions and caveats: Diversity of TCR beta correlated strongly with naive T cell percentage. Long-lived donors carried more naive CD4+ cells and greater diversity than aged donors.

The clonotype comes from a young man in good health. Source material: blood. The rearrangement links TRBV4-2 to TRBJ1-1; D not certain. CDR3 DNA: TGTGCCAGCAGCCTTTCGAACACTGAAGCTTTCTTT. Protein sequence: CASSLSNTEAFF.